Sequencing of this TCR beta chain was carried out in a study of T cells in women clearing cervical HPV infection. Overall study: Controls gave blood once infection was undetectable; cases at lesion identification.

Points on this clone: Sequencing ends 3 residues short of the CDR3 end; the germline J gene provides the rest.

The assay was immunoSEQ multiplex PCR, and TCRdb's table has in-frame clones only and misses some. Here the sample table reports 20,000 to 25,000 clones. CDR1 WNHNN and CDR2 SYGVQD come from the germline V gene (reference sequence). The CDR3 length is 19 residues. The chain combines TRBV10-1 with TRBJ1-2, with a weak D call TRBD1 (5 bases). The source material was blood buffy coat. The TCR comes from a woman between 18 and 69 years old with a cervical HPV16 infection that either progressed to CIN3+ or cleared (not recorded which). CDR3 DNA, as far as it was read: TGCGCCAGCAGTGAAAGTAGTTTAGGCTGGAGTTTTCAGACAGATACC. This encodes CASSESSLGWSFQTDT. In full, the CDR3 reads CASSESSLGWSFQTDTYTF.